A selection of T cell receptor beta chains follows, all from one sample in a study of tumor and adjacent non-tumor tissue in lung cancer. TCRdb re-derived calls from the multiplex PCR reads in MiXCR, one entry per CDR3 protein. This sample has some 78,000 distinct CDR3 sequences, with over 75% found just once. Input material: lung tumor tissue. Receptors originate from a woman in her fifties or sixties with non-small cell lung cancer. The CDR3 runs from the conserved cysteine through the conserved F or W. The D gene is left open where the match is weak. Part of the rows lack a size; the others show once, few, many or a class for expanded clones.

size: once; V: TRBV11-3; D: TRBD2; J: TRBJ2-1; DNA: TGTGACAGCTCTTCAGCGGGAGGTTATGAGCAGTTCTTC; CDR3: CDSSSAGGYEQFF
size: many; V: TRBV5-4; D: TRBD1; J: TRBJ2-1; DNA: TGTGCCAGCAGCTTGGAGGGACAGGGGGCACTTGAGCAGTTCTTC; CDR3: CASSLEGQGALEQFF
size: -; V: TRBV20-1; D: -; J: TRBJ2-7; DNA: TGCATTGCCACCCCAGTGAGAAGCTCCTACGAGCAGTACTTC; CDR3: CIATPVRSSYEQYF
size: -; V: TRBV20-1; D: -; J: TRBJ2-5; DNA: TGCGGTGCCACCAAACCGACGGGGAGCGGCGAGACTCAGTACTTC; CDR3: CGATKPTGSGETQYF
size: few; V: TRBV6-2/TRBV6-3; D: TRBD2; J: TRBJ2-3; DNA: TGTGCCAGCGATTACCGGGACTCGGGAGGGACAGATACGCAGTATTTT; CDR3: CASDYRDSGGTDTQYF
size: -; V: TRBV12-3/TRBV12-4; D: -; J: TRBJ2-2; DNA: TGCGCCAGCACCGTTCTCACGGGAACGAACACCGGGGAGCTGTTTTTT; CDR3: CASTVLTGTNTGELFF
size: medium-sized; V: TRBV11-2; D: TRBD1; J: TRBJ1-6; DNA: TGTGCCAGCAGCCCAGGACAGGGTCATAATTCACCCCTCCACTTT; CDR3: CASSPGQGHNSPLHF
size: -; V: TRBV29-1; D: -; J: TRBJ1-2; DNA: TGCAGCGTTTCTACTTCGGACTATAGGTACACCTTC; CDR3: CSVSTSDYRYTF
size: -; V: TRBV24-1; D: -; J: TRBJ1-5; DNA: TGTACGACCAGTGCCGCTGGTCCAGGGGGCAATCAGCCCCAGCATTTT; CDR3: CTTSAAGPGGNQPQHF
size: many; V: TRBV10-3; D: -; J: TRBJ2-7; DNA: TGTGCCATCAGTGATCCCTCAACGGGGTACGAGCAGTACTTC; CDR3: CAISDPSTGYEQYF
size: -; V: TRBV20-1; D: -; J: TRBJ2-7; DNA: TGCAATGCTAGAGATTTTCGGCATGGAGATTACGAGCAGTACTTC; CDR3: CNARDFRHGDYEQYF
size: -; V: TRBV20-1; D: TRBD1; J: TRBJ2-5; DNA: TGCAGTGCTCAAGTCAGGGGGTACCAAGAGACTCAGTACTTC; CDR3: CSAQVRGYQETQYF
size: -; V: TRBV11-2; D: -; J: TRBJ2-7; DNA: -; CDR3: CSSSPWASGSCGHNF
size: -; V: TRBV24-1; D: -; J: TRBJ2-1; DNA: TGTGCCACCAGTAAGGCCAGCAGCAGATCGTATAATCAGCAGTTCTTC; CDR3: CATSKASSRSYNQQFF
size: -; V: TRBV20-1; D: -; J: TRBJ2-1; DNA: TGCAATGCTAGGATCCCGGGACGGCCATGGGATAAGTTCTTC; CDR3: CNARIPGRPWDKFF
size: -; V: TRBV4-1; D: -; J: TRBJ1-2; DNA: TGCGCTAGCAACCAAGATGTGGTTGAGTCCTATCCTAACTATGGCTACACCTTC; CDR3: CASNQDVVESYPNYGYTF
size: -; V: TRBV24-1; D: -; J: TRBJ2-1; DNA: TGTGCAACCAGTAATGCCAGCAGTAGGTCCTACAATGAGCAGTTCTTC; CDR3: CATSNASSRSYNEQFF
size: -; V: TRBV29-1; D: -; J: TRBJ2-5; DNA: TGCAGCGTTCTGGGGACATACCAAGAGACCCCGTACTTC; CDR3: CSVLGTYQETPYF
size: -; V: TRBV11-2; D: -; J: TRBJ1-2; DNA: TGTGGCAGCAGTTTAACACGTACTAACTATGGTTACACCTTC; CDR3: CGSSLTRTNYGYTF
size: -; V: TRBV12-3/TRBV12-4; D: -; J: TRBJ1-1; DNA: TGTGCCAGCGGTTTCGGTGCGCGTCGGGCCCTGAACACTGAAGCCTTCTTT; CDR3: CASGFGARRALNTEAFF
size: -; V: TRBV6-2/TRBV6-3; D: -; J: TRBJ1-2; DNA: TGTGACAGCAGTTACCAGGGATATAGCTACGGCTACACCTTC; CDR3: CDSSYQGYSYGYTF
size: -; V: TRBV6-1; D: -; J: TRBJ1-2; DNA: TGTGCCAGCAACAGAAGACCACAACTTTATGGCTACACCTTT; CDR3: CASNRRPQLYGYTF
size: -; V: TRBV29-1; D: -; J: TRBJ2-1; DNA: TGTAGCGCCCCGACTAACGGCGTCTCCTACAATGAGCAGTTCTTC; CDR3: CSAPTNGVSYNEQFF